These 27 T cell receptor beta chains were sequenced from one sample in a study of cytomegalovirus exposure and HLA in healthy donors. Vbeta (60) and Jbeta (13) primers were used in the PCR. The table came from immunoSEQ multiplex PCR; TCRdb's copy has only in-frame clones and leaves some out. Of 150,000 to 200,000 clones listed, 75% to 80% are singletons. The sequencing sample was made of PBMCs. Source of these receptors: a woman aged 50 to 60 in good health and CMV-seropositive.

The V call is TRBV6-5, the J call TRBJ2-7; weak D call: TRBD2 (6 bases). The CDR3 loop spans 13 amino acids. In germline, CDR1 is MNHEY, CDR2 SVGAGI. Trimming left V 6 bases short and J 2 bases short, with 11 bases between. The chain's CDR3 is CASREGWAYEQYF. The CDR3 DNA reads TGTGCCAGCAGGGAGGGCTGGGCCTACGAGCAGTACTTC.

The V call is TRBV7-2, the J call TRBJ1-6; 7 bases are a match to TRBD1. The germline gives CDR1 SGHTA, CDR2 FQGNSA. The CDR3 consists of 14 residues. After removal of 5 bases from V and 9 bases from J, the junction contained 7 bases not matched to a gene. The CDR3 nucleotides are TGTGCCAGCAGCCCCTCGGACAGGATTTCACCCCTCCACTTT. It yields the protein CASSPSDRISPLHF.

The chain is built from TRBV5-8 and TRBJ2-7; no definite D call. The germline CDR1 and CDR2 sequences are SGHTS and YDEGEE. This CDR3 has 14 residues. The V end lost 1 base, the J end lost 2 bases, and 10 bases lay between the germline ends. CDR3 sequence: CASSLHRTTYEQYF. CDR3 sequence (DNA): TGTGCCAGCAGCTTGCACAGAACAACCTACGAGCAGTACTTC.

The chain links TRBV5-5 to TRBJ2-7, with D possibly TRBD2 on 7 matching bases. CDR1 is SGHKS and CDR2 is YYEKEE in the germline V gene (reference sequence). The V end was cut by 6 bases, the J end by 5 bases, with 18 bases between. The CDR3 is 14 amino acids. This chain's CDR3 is CASTLWGGRNEQYF. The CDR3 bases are TGTGCCAGCACCCTGTGGGGGGGCAGGAACGAGCAGTACTTC.

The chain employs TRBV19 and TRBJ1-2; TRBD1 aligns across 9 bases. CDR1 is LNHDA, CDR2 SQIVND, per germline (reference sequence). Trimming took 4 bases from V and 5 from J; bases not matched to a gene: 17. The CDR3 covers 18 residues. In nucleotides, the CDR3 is TGTGCCAGTAGTAAAGAGAGGACAGGGGCTCGGGTAGGATATGGCTACACCTTC. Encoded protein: CASSKERTGARVGYGYTF.

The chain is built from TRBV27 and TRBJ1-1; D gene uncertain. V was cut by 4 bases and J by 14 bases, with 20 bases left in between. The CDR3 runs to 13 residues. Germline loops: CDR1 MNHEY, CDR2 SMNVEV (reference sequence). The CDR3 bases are TGTGCCAGCAGTTCCTTAGGAGTTGGAAACACATTCTTT. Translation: CASSSLGVGNTFF.

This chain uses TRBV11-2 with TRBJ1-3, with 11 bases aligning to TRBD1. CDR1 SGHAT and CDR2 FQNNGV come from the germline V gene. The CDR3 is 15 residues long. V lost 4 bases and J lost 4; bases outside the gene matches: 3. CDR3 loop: CASSWTGGFGNTIYF. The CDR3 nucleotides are TGTGCCAGCAGCTGGACAGGGGGCTTCGGAAACACCATATATTTT.

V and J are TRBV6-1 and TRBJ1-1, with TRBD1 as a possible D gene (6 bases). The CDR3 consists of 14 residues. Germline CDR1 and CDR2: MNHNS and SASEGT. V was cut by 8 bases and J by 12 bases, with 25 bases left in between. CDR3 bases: TGTGCCAGCCGATCTGGGGGCAGGGGCCTTCAAACTTTCTTT. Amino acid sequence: CASRSGGRGLQTFF.

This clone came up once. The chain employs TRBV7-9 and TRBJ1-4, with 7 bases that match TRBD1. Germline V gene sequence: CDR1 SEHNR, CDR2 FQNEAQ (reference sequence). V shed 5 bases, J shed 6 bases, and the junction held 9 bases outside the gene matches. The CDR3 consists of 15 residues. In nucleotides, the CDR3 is TGTGCCAGCAGCCCATCCGGGACAGCACATGAAAAACTGTTTTTT. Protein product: CASSPSGTAHEKLFF.

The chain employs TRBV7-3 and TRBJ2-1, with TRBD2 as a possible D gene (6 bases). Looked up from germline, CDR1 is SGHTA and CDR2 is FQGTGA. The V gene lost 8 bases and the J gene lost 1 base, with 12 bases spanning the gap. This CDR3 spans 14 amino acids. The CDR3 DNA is TGTGCCAGCTCGGCGGGACGTTCCTACAATGAGCAGTTCTTC. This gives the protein CASSAGRSYNEQFF.

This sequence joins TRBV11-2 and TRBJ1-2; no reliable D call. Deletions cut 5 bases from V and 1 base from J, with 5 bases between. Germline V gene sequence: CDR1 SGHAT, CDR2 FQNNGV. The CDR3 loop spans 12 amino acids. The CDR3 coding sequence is TGTGCCAGCAGCCAAAATAACTATGGCTACACCTTC. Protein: CASSQNNYGYTF.

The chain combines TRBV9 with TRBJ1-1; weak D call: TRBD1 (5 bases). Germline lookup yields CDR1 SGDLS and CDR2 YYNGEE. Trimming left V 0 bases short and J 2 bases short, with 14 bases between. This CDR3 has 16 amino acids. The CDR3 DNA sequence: TGTGCCAGCAGCGTAGATGTGGGGGGTGGCAACACTGAAGCTTTCTTT. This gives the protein CASSVDVGGGNTEAFF.

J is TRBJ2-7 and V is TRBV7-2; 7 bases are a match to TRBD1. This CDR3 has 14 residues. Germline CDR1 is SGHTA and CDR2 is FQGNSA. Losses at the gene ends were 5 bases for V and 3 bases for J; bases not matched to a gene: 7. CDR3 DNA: TGTGCCAGCAGCCCATCGGGACAGAGCTACGAGCAGTACTTC. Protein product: CASSPSGQSYEQYF.

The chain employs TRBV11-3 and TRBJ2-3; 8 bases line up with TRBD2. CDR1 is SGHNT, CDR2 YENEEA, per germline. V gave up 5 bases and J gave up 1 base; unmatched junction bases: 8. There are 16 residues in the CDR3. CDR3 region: CASSPNGGAGTDTQYF. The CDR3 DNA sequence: TGTGCCAGCAGCCCTAACGGGGGGGCCGGCACAGATACGCAGTATTTT. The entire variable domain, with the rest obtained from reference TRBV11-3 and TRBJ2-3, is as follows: EAGVVQSPRYKIIEKKQPVAFWCNPISGHNTLYWYLQNLGQGPELLIRYENEEAVDDSQLPKDRFSAERLKGVDSTLKIQPAELGDSAVYLCASSPNGGAGTDTQYFGPGTRLTVL.

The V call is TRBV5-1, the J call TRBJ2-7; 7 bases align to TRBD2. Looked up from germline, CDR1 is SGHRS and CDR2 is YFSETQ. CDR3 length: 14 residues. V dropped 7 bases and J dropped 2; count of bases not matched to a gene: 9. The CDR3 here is CASQRDYGPYEQYF. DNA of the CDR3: TGCGCCAGCCAGAGGGACTACGGGCCCTACGAGCAGTACTTC.

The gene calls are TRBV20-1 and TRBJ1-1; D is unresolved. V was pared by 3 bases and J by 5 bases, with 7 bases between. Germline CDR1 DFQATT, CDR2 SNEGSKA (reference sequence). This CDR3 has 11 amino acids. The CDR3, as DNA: TGCAGTGCTAGTGCGGGGACTGAAGCTTTCTTT. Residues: CSASAGTEAFF.

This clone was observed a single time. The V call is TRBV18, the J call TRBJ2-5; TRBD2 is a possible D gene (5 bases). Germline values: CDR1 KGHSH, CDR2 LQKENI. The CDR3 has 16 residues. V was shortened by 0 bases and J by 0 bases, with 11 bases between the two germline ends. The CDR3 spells CASSPPETGYQETQYF. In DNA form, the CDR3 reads TGTGCCAGCTCACCACCCGAGACGGGGTACCAAGAGACCCAGTACTTC.

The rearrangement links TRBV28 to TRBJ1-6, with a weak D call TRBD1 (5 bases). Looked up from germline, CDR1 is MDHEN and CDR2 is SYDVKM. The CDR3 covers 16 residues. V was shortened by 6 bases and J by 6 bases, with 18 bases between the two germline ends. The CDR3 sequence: CASRPPGNRINSPLHF. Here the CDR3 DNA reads TGTGCCAGCAGACCTCCAGGGAACCGGATTAATTCACCCCTCCACTTT.

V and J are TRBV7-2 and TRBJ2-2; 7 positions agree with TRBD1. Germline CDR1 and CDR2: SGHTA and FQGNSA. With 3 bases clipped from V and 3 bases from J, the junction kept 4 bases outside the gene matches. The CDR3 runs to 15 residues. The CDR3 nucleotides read TGTGCCAGCAGCTTCCAGGGACAGTACACCGGGGAGCTGTTTTTT. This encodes CASSFQGQYTGELFF.

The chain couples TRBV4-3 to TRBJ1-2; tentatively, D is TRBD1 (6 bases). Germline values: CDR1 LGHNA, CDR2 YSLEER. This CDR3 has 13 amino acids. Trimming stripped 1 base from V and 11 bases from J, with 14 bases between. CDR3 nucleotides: TGCGCCAGCAGCCAAGGGGCAGGGGACGCGTACACCTTC. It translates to CASSQGAGDAYTF.

The CDR3 coding sequence is TGTGCCAGCAGTGAGGCAGGGGGATATGGCTACACCTTC. Its protein product is CASSEAGGYGYTF. V gene TRBV2 combines with J gene TRBJ1-2; 7 positions match TRBD1. Trimming removed 3 bases from V and 5 bases from J; junction bases left unmatched: 3. From germline, CDR1 is SNHLY and CDR2 FYNNEI. The length of the CDR3 is 13 residues.

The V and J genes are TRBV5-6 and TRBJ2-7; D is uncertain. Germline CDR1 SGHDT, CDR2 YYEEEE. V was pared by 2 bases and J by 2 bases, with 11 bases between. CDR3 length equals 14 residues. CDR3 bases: TGTGCCAGCAGCTTCCCCCGGGTTACCTACGAGCAGTACTTC. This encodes CASSFPRVTYEQYF. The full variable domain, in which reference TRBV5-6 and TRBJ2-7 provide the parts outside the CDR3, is DAGVTQSPTHLIKTRGQQVTLRCSPKSGHDTVSWYQQALGQGPQFIFQYYEEEERQRGNFPDRFSGHQFPNYSSELNVNALLLGDSALYLCASSFPRVTYEQYFGPGTRLTVT.

The CDR3 nucleotides are TGTGCCAGCAGCTTAGAGTCGGGGAGCGTGAATCTGCGAGCTTTCTTT. This encodes CASSLESGSVNLRAFF. V and J are TRBV7-9 and TRBJ1-1; D is undetermined. CDR3 length: 16 residues. CDR1 SEHNR and CDR2 FQNEAQ come from the germline V gene (reference sequence). V gave up 1 base and J gave up 10 bases, with 22 bases separating them.

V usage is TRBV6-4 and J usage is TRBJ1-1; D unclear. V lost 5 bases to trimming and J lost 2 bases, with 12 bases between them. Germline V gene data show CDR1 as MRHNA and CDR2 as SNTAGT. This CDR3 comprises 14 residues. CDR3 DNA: TGTGCCAGCAGTCCCTCGCCAGGAAACACTGAAGCTTTCTTT. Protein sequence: CASSPSPGNTEAFF.

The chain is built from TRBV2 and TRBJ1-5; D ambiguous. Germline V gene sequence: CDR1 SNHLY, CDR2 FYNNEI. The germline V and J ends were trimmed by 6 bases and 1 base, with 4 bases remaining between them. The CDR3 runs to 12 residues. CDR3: CASRRSNQPQHF. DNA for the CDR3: TGTGCCAGCAGGCGCAGCAATCAGCCCCAGCATTTT.

Written as DNA, the CDR3 is TGTGCCAGCAGCTTAGGTTTTTCGGAGACCCAGTACTTC. Translated, it gives CASSLGFSETQYF. V is TRBV7-2 and J is TRBJ2-5, with D unresolved. The germline gives CDR1 SGHTA, CDR2 FQGNSA. CDR3 length: 13 residues. The V end was cut by 1 base, the J end by 5 bases, with 8 bases between.

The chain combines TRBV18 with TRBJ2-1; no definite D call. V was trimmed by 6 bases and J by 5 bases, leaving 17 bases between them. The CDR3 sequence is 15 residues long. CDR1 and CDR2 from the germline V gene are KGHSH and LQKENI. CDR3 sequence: CASSATILTNNEQFF. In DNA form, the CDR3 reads TGTGCCAGCTCCGCAACTATACTTACTAACAATGAGCAGTTCTTC.